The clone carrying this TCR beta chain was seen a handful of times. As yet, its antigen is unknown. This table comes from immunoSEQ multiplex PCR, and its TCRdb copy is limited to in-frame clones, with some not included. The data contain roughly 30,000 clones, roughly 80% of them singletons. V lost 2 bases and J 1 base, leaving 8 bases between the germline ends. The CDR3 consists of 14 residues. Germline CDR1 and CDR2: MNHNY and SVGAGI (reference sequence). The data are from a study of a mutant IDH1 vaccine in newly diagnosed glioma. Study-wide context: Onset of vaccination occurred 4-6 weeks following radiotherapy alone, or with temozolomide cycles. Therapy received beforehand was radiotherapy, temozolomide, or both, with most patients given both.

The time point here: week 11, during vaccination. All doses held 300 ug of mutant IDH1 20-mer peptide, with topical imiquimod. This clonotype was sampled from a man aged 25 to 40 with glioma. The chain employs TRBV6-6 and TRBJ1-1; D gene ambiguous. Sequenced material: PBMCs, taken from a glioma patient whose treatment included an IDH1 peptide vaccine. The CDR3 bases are TGTGCCAGCAGTTACCGTTCCCGGAACACTGAAGCTTTCTTT. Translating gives CASSYRSRNTEAFF.